These T cell receptor beta chains were read from a single sample in a study of cytomegalovirus exposure and HLA in healthy donors. The table came from immunoSEQ multiplex PCR; TCRdb's copy has only in-frame clones and leaves some out. The sample shows approximately 260,000 clones, 80% to 95% of them seen only once. Sequencing input: PBMCs. These receptors came from a girl aged 2 to 9 in good health and CMV-seronegative. Both conserved end residues are part of each CDR3. Fields, in order: clone size, V gene, J gene, D gene, CDR3 DNA, CDR3 protein. A D gene is named only where the DNA matches it firmly. The size field is filled for only some rows; it gives once, few, many or a size class.

abundance: .; v_gene: TRBV28; j_gene: TRBJ1-6; d_gene: TRBD1; CDR3nt: TGTGCCAGCAGACCGTGGGGACAGGGGACTAATTCACCCCTCCACTTT; CDR3aa: CASRPWGQGTNSPLHF
abundance: few; v_gene: TRBV7-6; j_gene: TRBJ2-7; d_gene: .; CDR3nt: TGTGCCAGCGAGCAGGCGGGTGAGCAGTACTTC; CDR3aa: CASEQAGEQYF
abundance: .; v_gene: TRBV11-2; j_gene: TRBJ1-1; d_gene: TRBD1; CDR3nt: TGTGCCAGCAGCCAGGACAGGGGACCTGAAGCTTTCTTT; CDR3aa: CASSQDRGPEAFF
abundance: .; v_gene: TRBV6-5; j_gene: TRBJ2-5; d_gene: TRBD2; CDR3nt: TGTGCCAGCAGTTCGGGACTAGCGGGAGGTCAAGAGACCCAGTACTTC; CDR3aa: CASSSGLAGGQETQYF
abundance: .; v_gene: TRBV15; j_gene: TRBJ2-1; d_gene: TRBD2; CDR3nt: TGTGCCACCAGCTCCGTAGCGGGAGGGGACAATGAGCAGTTCTTC; CDR3aa: CATSSVAGGDNEQFF
abundance: .; v_gene: TRBV5-1; j_gene: TRBJ2-5; d_gene: TRBD2; CDR3nt: TGCGCCAGCAGCCCTGACAGCGGGAGACAAGAGACCCAGTACTTC; CDR3aa: CASSPDSGRQETQYF
abundance: once; v_gene: TRBV6-1; j_gene: TRBJ1-1; d_gene: TRBD1; CDR3nt: TGTGCCAGCAGTGAAGAACACGACAGGGGTATATTGAACACTGAAGCTTTCTTT; CDR3aa: CASSEEHDRGILNTEAFF
abundance: once; v_gene: TRBV5-6; j_gene: TRBJ2-7; d_gene: .; CDR3nt: TGTGCCAGCAGCACCAGCGGAAGGGACACCGTCGGCTACGAGCAGTACTTC; CDR3aa: CASSTSGRDTVGYEQYF
abundance: .; v_gene: TRBV6-6; j_gene: TRBJ2-2; d_gene: TRBD2; CDR3nt: TGTGCCAGCAGTTACCCTACCGGGACTAGCAGCGGGGAGCTGTTTTTT; CDR3aa: CASSYPTGTSSGELFF
abundance: few; v_gene: TRBV5-6; j_gene: TRBJ2-7; d_gene: TRBD1; CDR3nt: TGTGCCAGCAGCTTTAACAGGGGAGCCTACGAGCAGTACTTC; CDR3aa: CASSFNRGAYEQYF
abundance: .; v_gene: TRBV29-1; j_gene: TRBJ1-1; d_gene: .; CDR3nt: TGCAGCGCGTTCGGACAGAGTGAAGCTTTCTTT; CDR3aa: CSAFGQSEAFF
abundance: .; v_gene: TRBV11-2; j_gene: TRBJ1-4; d_gene: .; CDR3nt: TGTGCCAGCAGGACATCGAATAATGAAAAACTGTTTTTT; CDR3aa: CASRTSNNEKLFF
abundance: .; v_gene: TRBV11-2; j_gene: TRBJ1-2; d_gene: .; CDR3nt: TGTGCCAGCAGCTTAGCGGGACAAGTTTATGGCTACACCTTC; CDR3aa: CASSLAGQVYGYTF
abundance: once; v_gene: TRBV18; j_gene: TRBJ1-2; d_gene: .; CDR3nt: TGTGCCAGCTCACCACCGGCCAGGCACCCGCGCGGCTACACCTTC; CDR3aa: CASSPPARHPRGYTF
abundance: .; v_gene: TRBV19; j_gene: TRBJ1-1; d_gene: .; CDR3nt: TGTGCCAGTAGTATTGTTGGGACTTCCCGGATTAACACTGAAGCTTTCTTT; CDR3aa: CASSIVGTSRINTEAFF
abundance: .; v_gene: TRBV5-1; j_gene: TRBJ2-7; d_gene: .; CDR3nt: TGCGCCAGCAGCTTGGTACAGGACTCCTACGAGCAGTACTTC; CDR3aa: CASSLVQDSYEQYF
abundance: .; v_gene: TRBV5-8; j_gene: TRBJ2-2; d_gene: .; CDR3nt: TGTGCCAGCAGGTTACCAGCGGATAACACCGGGGAGCTGTTTTTT; CDR3aa: CASRLPADNTGELFF
abundance: .; v_gene: TRBV30; j_gene: TRBJ2-5; d_gene: TRBD1; CDR3nt: TGTGCCTGGGCCGAGGGGGCGCAGGTTCAGGAGCAGTACTTC; CDR3aa: CAWAEGAQVQEQYF
abundance: .; v_gene: TRBV7-6; j_gene: TRBJ2-7; d_gene: .; CDR3nt: TGTGCCAGCACGTCGTTGGGGGGTGGCGAGCAGTACTTC; CDR3aa: CASTSLGGGEQYF
abundance: .; v_gene: TRBV6-5; j_gene: TRBJ2-6; d_gene: TRBD1; CDR3nt: TGTGCCAGCAGCTGGACAGGCGCTGGGGCCAACGTCCTGACTTTC; CDR3aa: CASSWTGAGANVLTF
abundance: .; v_gene: TRBV18; j_gene: TRBJ1-3; d_gene: .; CDR3nt: TGTGCCAGCTCACCACCTCCTGACGGGAGCTCTGGAAACACCATATATTTT; CDR3aa: CASSPPPDGSSGNTIYF
abundance: .; v_gene: TRBV30; j_gene: TRBJ2-1; d_gene: .; CDR3nt: TGTGCCTGGGGGCGGGAAGGTTACAATGAGCAGTTCTTC; CDR3aa: CAWGREGYNEQFF
abundance: .; v_gene: TRBV5-6; j_gene: TRBJ1-4; d_gene: .; CDR3nt: TGTGCCAGCAGCTTGGGAGGGACAACTAATGAAAAACTGTTTTTT; CDR3aa: CASSLGGTTNEKLFF
abundance: .; v_gene: TRBV27; j_gene: TRBJ1-5; d_gene: TRBD1; CDR3nt: TGTGCCAGCAGCAAAGGGACAGCCTATAGCAATCAGCCCCAGCATTTT; CDR3aa: CASSKGTAYSNQPQHF
abundance: .; v_gene: TRBV19; j_gene: TRBJ2-3; d_gene: TRBD2; CDR3nt: TGTGCCAGTACCAAGCGGGGGTTTGGCACAGATACGCAGTATTTT; CDR3aa: CASTKRGFGTDTQYF
abundance: few; v_gene: TRBV6-5; j_gene: TRBJ2-7; d_gene: TRBD1; CDR3nt: TGTGCCAGCAGTTACTCGATGGGGACAGGGGCCGAGCAGTACTTC; CDR3aa: CASSYSMGTGAEQYF
abundance: .; v_gene: TRBV5-1; j_gene: TRBJ1-6; d_gene: TRBD1; CDR3nt: TGCGCCAGCAGCCAGGGACAGGGGCATAATTCACCCCTCCACTTT; CDR3aa: CASSQGQGHNSPLHF
abundance: .; v_gene: TRBV30; j_gene: TRBJ2-3; d_gene: TRBD2; CDR3nt: TGTGCCTGGAGTGAGGGCGGGAGAAGGACAGATACGCAGTATTTT; CDR3aa: CAWSEGGRRTDTQYF
abundance: .; v_gene: TRBV19; j_gene: TRBJ1-3; d_gene: .; CDR3nt: TGTGCCAGTAGTGTGGGACACTCTGGAAACACCATATATTTT; CDR3aa: CASSVGHSGNTIYF
abundance: .; v_gene: TRBV5-1; j_gene: TRBJ2-1; d_gene: TRBD2; CDR3nt: TGCGCCAGCAGCTTGCCGAATTCCGGGACTAGCGGCAATGAGCAGTTCTTC; CDR3aa: CASSLPNSGTSGNEQFF
abundance: .; v_gene: TRBV6-1; j_gene: TRBJ1-1; d_gene: TRBD1; CDR3nt: TGTGCCAGCAGGGGACAGCTCATGAACACTGAAGCTTTCTTT; CDR3aa: CASRGQLMNTEAFF
abundance: .; v_gene: TRBV5-1; j_gene: TRBJ2-1; d_gene: .; CDR3nt: TGCGCCAGCAGCTTGGGGCAGGGAAAGGGCAATGAGCAGTTCTTC; CDR3aa: CASSLGQGKGNEQFF
abundance: once; v_gene: TRBV7-9; j_gene: TRBJ1-6; d_gene: .; CDR3nt: TGTGCCAGCAGCTTAGGCGGGGGAAGGCTAAATTCACCCCTCCACTTT; CDR3aa: CASSLGGGRLNSPLHF
abundance: .; v_gene: TRBV2; j_gene: TRBJ1-1; d_gene: .; CDR3nt: TGTGCCAGTCATGAGGACACTGAAGCTTTCTTT; CDR3aa: CASHEDTEAFF
abundance: .; v_gene: TRBV18; j_gene: TRBJ2-6; d_gene: .; CDR3nt: TGTGCCAGCTCACCACCTGATCTACCTGGGGCCAACGTCCTGACTTTC; CDR3aa: CASSPPDLPGANVLTF
abundance: .; v_gene: TRBV5-6; j_gene: TRBJ1-1; d_gene: TRBD1; CDR3nt: TGTGCCAGCAGCTCCGACAGGGAGGACACTGAAGCTTTCTTT; CDR3aa: CASSSDREDTEAFF
abundance: .; v_gene: TRBV19; j_gene: TRBJ1-1; d_gene: TRBD1; CDR3nt: TGTGCCAGTAGTACTGCGGGTTTAGGGGGCGAAAACACTGAAGCTTTCTTT; CDR3aa: CASSTAGLGGENTEAFF
abundance: few; v_gene: TRBV7-9; j_gene: TRBJ2-4; d_gene: TRBD1; CDR3nt: TGTGCCAGCAGCTGGACAGGGAAGGGAGACATTCAGTACTTC; CDR3aa: CASSWTGKGDIQYF
abundance: .; v_gene: TRBV6-5; j_gene: TRBJ2-1; d_gene: TRBD2; CDR3nt: TGTGCCAGCAGTTACTCGGGGGGGAGGAACAATGAGCAGTTCTTC; CDR3aa: CASSYSGGRNNEQFF
abundance: .; v_gene: TRBV29-1; j_gene: TRBJ2-7; d_gene: .; CDR3nt: TGCAGCGGTGGGGGCGGATCCTACGAGCAGTACTTC; CDR3aa: CSGGGGSYEQYF
abundance: .; v_gene: TRBV2; j_gene: TRBJ2-6; d_gene: .; CDR3nt: TGTGCCAGCAGCGGACAGCCTTCTGGGGCCAACGTCCTGACTTTC; CDR3aa: CASSGQPSGANVLTF
abundance: .; v_gene: TRBV7-6; j_gene: TRBJ2-7; d_gene: .; CDR3nt: TGTGCCAGCAGCCAAGATTTCAGCTACGAGCAGTACTTC; CDR3aa: CASSQDFSYEQYF
abundance: .; v_gene: TRBV5-6; j_gene: TRBJ1-2; d_gene: .; CDR3nt: TGTGCCAGCAGCTTGCGGTCGGGGGAGCGTGGCTACACCTTC; CDR3aa: CASSLRSGERGYTF
abundance: .; v_gene: TRBV10-1; j_gene: TRBJ1-5; d_gene: .; CDR3nt: TGCGCCAGCAGTGTGGGGGCGAGGCAGCCCCAGCATTTT; CDR3aa: CASSVGARQPQHF
abundance: .; v_gene: TRBV29-1; j_gene: TRBJ2-7; d_gene: TRBD2; CDR3nt: TGCAGCGTTGAGACGGGAGGGAACTACGAGCAGTACTTC; CDR3aa: CSVETGGNYEQYF
abundance: few; v_gene: TRBV6-6; j_gene: TRBJ2-7; d_gene: .; CDR3nt: TGTGCCAGCAGTGATGTACGAGGGTACGAGAGCGAGCAGTACTTC; CDR3aa: CASSDVRGYESEQYF
abundance: .; v_gene: TRBV11-2; j_gene: TRBJ1-4; d_gene: .; CDR3nt: TGTGCCAGCAGCACACAGGCATTTAATGAAAAACTGTTTTTT; CDR3aa: CASSTQAFNEKLFF
abundance: once; v_gene: TRBV9; j_gene: TRBJ1-6; d_gene: TRBD1; CDR3nt: TGTGCCAGCAGCCAAAGACAGGGGGGGAATTCACCCCTCCACTTT; CDR3aa: CASSQRQGGNSPLHF
abundance: .; v_gene: TRBV25-1; j_gene: TRBJ1-2; d_gene: TRBD1; CDR3nt: TGTGCCAGCAGTGAAAGTCCCCTGACAGGGTCTGGCTACACCTTC; CDR3aa: CASSESPLTGSGYTF
abundance: .; v_gene: TRBV10-3; j_gene: TRBJ1-1; d_gene: TRBD1; CDR3nt: TGTGCCATCAGTGAGTCTTACAGGGGGAACACTGAAGCTTTCTTT; CDR3aa: CAISESYRGNTEAFF
abundance: .; v_gene: TRBV5-1; j_gene: TRBJ2-7; d_gene: .; CDR3nt: TGCGCCAGCAGCTTCCAGGGGACGCAGTACTTC; CDR3aa: CASSFQGTQYF